This TCR beta chain came from a study of cytomegalovirus exposure and HLA in healthy donors. PCR amplification relied on 60 Vbeta primers (plus 13 Jbeta primers). The method was immunoSEQ multiplex PCR; TCRdb's version includes in-frame clones alone and lacks a portion of them. The sample records about 150,000 clones, roughly 90% being singletons. This CDR3 is built from 12 residues. The germline CDR1 and CDR2 sequences are SGHRS and YFSETQ. Trimming stripped 6 bases from V and 5 bases from J, with 11 bases between. Likely unrecorded immune exposures existed in these nominally healthy donors. The TCR sequence derives from a middle-aged woman in good health and CMV-seronegative. The chain uses TRBV5-1 and TRBJ2-5, with D perhaps matching TRBD2 (6 bases). The sequenced sample consisted of PBMCs. The CDR3 protein is CASTNGGETQYF. The CDR3 DNA reads as TGCGCCAGCACAAACGGAGGGGAGACCCAGTACTTC.